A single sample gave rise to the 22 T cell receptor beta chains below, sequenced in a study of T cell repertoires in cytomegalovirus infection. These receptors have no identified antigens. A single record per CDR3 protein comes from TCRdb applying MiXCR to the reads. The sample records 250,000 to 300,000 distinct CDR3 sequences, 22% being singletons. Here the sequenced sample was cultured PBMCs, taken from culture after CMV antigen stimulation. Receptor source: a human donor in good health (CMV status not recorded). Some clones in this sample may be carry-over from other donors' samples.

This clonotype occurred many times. The CDR3 loop reads CASSSSGREETQYF. CDR3 DNA sequence: TGTGCCAGCAGCTCTAGCGGGAGAGAAGAGACCCAGTACTTC. V gene TRBV7-8 combines with J gene TRBJ2-5; 10 bases are shared with TRBD2. In germline, CDR1 is SGHVS, CDR2 FQNEAQ. The CDR3 has 14 residues. After removal of 4 bases from V and 3 bases from J, the junction contained 2 bases not matched to a gene.

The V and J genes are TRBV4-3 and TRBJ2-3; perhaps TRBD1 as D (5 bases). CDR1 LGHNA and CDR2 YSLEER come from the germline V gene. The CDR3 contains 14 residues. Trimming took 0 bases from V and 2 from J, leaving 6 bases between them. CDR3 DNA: TGCGCCAGCAGCCAAGAGGGGCACACAGATACGCAGTATTTT. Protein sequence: CASSQEGHTDTQYF.

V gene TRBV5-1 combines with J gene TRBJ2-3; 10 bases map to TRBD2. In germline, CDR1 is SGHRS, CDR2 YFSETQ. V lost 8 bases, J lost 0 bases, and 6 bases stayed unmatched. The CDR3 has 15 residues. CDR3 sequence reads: CASSTSGTSTDTQYF. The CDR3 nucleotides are TGCGCCAGTAGTACTAGCGGGACTAGCACAGATACGCAGTATTTT.

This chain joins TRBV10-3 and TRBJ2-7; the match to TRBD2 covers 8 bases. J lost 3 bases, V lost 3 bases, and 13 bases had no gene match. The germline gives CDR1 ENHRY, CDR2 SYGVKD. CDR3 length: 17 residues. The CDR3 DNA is TGTGCCATCAGTGACCCAACCGGGGGGGTAGTGGGCTACGAGCAGTACTTC. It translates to CAISDPTGGVVGYEQYF.

The CDR3 nucleotides are TGTGCCAGCACCTGGCTAGCGGGAGAAATCGGGCAGTTCTTC. Its translation: CASTWLAGEIGQFF. The chain is built from TRBV2 and TRBJ2-1; 10 bases agree with TRBD2. The CDR3 contains 14 residues. From germline, CDR1 is SNHLY and CDR2 FYNNEI. The V segment lost 7 bases and the J segment 12 bases; nucleotides outside the gene matches: 12.

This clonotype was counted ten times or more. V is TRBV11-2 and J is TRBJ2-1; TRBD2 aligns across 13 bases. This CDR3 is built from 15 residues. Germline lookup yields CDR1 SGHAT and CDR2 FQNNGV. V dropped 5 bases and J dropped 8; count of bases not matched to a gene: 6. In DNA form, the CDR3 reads TGTGCCAGCAGCCCCGGACTAGCGGGAGTTTATGAGCAGTTCTTC. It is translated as CASSPGLAGVYEQFF.

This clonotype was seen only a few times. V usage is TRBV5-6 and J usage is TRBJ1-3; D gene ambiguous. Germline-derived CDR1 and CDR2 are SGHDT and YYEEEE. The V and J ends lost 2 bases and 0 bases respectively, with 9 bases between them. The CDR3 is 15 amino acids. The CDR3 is CASSLHGRSGNTIYF. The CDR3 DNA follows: TGTGCCAGCAGCTTACACGGCCGCTCTGGAAACACCATATATTTT.

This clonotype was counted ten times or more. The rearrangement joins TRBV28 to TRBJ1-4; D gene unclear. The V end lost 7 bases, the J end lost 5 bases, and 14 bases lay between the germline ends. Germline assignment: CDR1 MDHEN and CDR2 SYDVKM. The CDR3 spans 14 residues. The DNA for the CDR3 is TGTGCCAGCACCTTCGACGGTGGCAATGAAAAACTGTTTTTT. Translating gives CASTFDGGNEKLFF.

The CDR3 DNA follows: TGCGCCAGCAGCTTGGCCTCAGGCCGCTACTCCTACAATGAGCAGTTCTTC. It translates to CASSLASGRYSYNEQFF. The chain recombines TRBV5-1 with TRBJ2-1; no clear D. Per the germline V gene, CDR1 is SGHRS and CDR2 is YFSETQ. Trimming stripped 0 bases from V and 0 bases from J, with 13 bases between. The CDR3 consists of 17 residues.

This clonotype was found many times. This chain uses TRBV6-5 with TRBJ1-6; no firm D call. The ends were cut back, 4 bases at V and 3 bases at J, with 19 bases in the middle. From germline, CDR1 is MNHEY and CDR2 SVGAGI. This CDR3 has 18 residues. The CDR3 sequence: CASSWSSPREDYNSPLHF. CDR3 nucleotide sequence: TGTGCCAGCAGTTGGTCGAGTCCCCGAGAGGACTATAATTCACCCCTCCACTTT.

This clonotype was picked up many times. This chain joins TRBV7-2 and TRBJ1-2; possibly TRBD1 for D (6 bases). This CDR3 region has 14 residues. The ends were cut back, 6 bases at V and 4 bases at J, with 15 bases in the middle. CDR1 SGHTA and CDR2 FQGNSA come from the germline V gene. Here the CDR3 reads CASSPDDRLYGYTF. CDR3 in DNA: TGTGCCAGCAGTCCAGATGACAGGCTCTATGGCTACACCTTC.

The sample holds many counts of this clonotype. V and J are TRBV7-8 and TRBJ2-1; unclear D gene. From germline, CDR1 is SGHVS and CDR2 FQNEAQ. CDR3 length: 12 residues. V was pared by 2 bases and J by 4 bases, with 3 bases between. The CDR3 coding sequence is TGTGCCAGCAGCTTACAATACAATGAGCAGTTCTTC. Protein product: CASSLQYNEQFF.

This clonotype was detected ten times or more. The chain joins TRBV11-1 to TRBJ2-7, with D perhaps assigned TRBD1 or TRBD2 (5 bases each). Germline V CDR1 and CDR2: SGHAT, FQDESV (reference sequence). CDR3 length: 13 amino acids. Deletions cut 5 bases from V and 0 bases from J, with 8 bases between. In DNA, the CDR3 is TGTGCCAGCAGCCTGGGGGACTCCTACGAGCAGTACTTC. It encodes CASSLGDSYEQYF.

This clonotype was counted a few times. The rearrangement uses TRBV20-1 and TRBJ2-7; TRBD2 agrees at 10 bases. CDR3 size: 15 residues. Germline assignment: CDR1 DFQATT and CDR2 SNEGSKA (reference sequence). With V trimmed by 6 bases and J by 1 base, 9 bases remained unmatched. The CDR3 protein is CSARPGLASSYEQYF. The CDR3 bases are TGCAGTGCCAGACCGGGACTAGCGTCGTCCTACGAGCAGTACTTC.

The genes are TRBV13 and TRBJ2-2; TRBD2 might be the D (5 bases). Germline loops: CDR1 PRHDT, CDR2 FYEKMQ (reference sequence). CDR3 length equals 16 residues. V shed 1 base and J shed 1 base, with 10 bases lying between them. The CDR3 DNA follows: TGTGCCAGCAGCTTAGTAGGAGGCAAGAACACCGGGGAGCTGTTTTTT. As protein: CASSLVGGKNTGELFF.

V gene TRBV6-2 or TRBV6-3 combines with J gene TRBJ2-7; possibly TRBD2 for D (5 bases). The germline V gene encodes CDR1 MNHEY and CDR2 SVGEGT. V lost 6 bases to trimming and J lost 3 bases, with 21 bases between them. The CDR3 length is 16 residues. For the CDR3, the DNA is TGTGCCAGCAGAACCCGGACGGACTGGATTAACTACGAGCAGTACTTC. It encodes CASRTRTDWINYEQYF.

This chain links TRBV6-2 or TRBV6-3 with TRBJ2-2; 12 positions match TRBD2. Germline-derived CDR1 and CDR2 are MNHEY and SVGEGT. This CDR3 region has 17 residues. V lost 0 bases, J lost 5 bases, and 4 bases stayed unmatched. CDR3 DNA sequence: TGTGCCAGCAGTTACTCCTCGCTAGCGGGAGGGACCGGGGAGCTGTTTTTT. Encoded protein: CASSYSSLAGGTGELFF.

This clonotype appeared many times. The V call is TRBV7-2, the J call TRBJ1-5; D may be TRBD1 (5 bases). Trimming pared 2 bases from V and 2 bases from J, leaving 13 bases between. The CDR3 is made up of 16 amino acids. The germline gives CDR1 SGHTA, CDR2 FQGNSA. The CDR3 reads CASSLRGAGGNQPQHF. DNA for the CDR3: TGTGCCAGCAGCTTACGCGGGGCTGGCGGCAATCAGCCCCAGCATTTT.

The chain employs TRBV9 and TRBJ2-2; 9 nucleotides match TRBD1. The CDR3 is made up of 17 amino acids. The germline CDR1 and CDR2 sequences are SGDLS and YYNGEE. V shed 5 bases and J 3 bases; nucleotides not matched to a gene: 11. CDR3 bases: TGTGCCAGCAGGGACGAGTACAGGGGGCCCGACACCGGGGAGCTGTTTTTT. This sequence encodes CASRDEYRGPDTGELFF. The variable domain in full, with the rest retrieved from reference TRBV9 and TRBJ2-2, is DSGVTQTPKHLITATGQRVTLRCSPRSGDLSVYWYQQSLDQGLQFLIQYYNGEERAKGNILERFSAQQFPDLHSELNLSSLELGDSALYFCASRDEYRGPDTGELFFGEGSRLTVL.

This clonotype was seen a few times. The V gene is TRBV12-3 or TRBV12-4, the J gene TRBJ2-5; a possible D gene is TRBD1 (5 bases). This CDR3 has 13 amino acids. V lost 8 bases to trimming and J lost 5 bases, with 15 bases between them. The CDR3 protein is CASGLAGRETQYF. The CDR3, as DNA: TGTGCCAGCGGGCTGGCAGGGCGGGAGACCCAGTACTTC.

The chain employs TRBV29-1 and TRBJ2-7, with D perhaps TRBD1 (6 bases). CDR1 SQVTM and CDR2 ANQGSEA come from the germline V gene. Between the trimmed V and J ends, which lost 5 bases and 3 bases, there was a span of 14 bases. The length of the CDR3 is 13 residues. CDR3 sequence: CSVLPSGVYEQYF. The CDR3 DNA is TGCAGCGTTCTGCCTTCAGGGGTCTACGAGCAGTACTTC.

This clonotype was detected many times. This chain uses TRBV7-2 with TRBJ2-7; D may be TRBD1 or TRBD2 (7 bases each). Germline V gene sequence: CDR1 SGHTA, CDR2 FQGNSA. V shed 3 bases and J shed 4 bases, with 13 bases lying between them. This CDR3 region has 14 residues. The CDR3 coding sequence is TGTGCCAGCAGCTTTGGGCAGGGGGGGTACGAGCAGTACGTC. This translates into CASSFGQGGYEQYV.